A single sample gave rise to the 27 T cell receptor beta chains below, sequenced in a study of regulatory T cells in long-lasting Graves disease. Sequencing libraries for TCR beta were prepared with iRepertoire HTBI primers and Arm-PCR of CDR3 regions. Each CDR3 protein gets one entry after TCRdb re-called the multiplex PCR reads with MiXCR. The table includes a few hundred thousand distinct CDR3 sequences, around a sixth detected once. Time point denoted: newly diagnosed GD, antithyroid drugs for less than 3 months. Making the TCR library involved RNA that had been extracted from PBMCs. This sample also belongs to another study, concerning T cells in Graves' hyperthyroidism and ophthalmopathy.

The sample in question was peripheral blood mononuclear cells (PBMCs), obtained at new diagnosis, from a patient treated with antithyroid drugs. All receptors come from a woman younger than 45 with Graves disease.

This clonotype was seen at least ten times. The chain recombines TRBV11-2 with TRBJ1-4; 7 bases are a match to TRBD1. This CDR3 comprises 15 residues. Unmatched junction bases numbered 11, after V lost 5 bases and J lost 8 bases. Looked up from germline, CDR1 is SGHAT and CDR2 is FQNNGV. The DNA for the CDR3 is TGTGCCAGCAGCCTCTCCCCCAGGGGGGAGGAAAAACTGTTTTTT. The encoded protein is CASSLSPRGEEKLFF.

This clonotype was counted many times. The chain links TRBV20-1 to TRBJ2-1; unclear D gene. The CDR3 runs 12 residues. Germline V gives CDR1 DFQATT, CDR2 SNEGSKA (reference sequence). As DNA, the CDR3 is TGCAGGGCCGTCCGATCCTACAATGAGCAGTTCTTC. Amino acid sequence: CRAVRSYNEQFF.

The chain is built from TRBV11-2 and TRBJ2-7; TRBD2 aligns across 7 bases. The J segment lost 7 bases and the V segment lost 0 bases, leaving 12 bases of the junction unmatched. The CDR3 extends over 16 amino acids. Looked up from germline, CDR1 is SGHAT and CDR2 is FQNNGV. The CDR3, as DNA: TGTGCCAGCAGCTTAGACCCAGCGGGGACTTCAGGAGAGCAGTACTTC. Amino acids: CASSLDPAGTSGEQYF.

This clonotype appeared once. The chain employs TRBV20-1 and TRBJ2-7; 10 bases align to TRBD2. The CDR3 loop spans 12 amino acids. Germline-derived CDR1 and CDR2 are DFQATT and SNEGSKA (reference sequence). The V and J ends lost 6 bases and 5 bases, in that order; junction bases with no gene match: 4. CDR3 in amino acids: CSADGLADEQYF. CDR3 sequence (DNA): TGCAGTGCGGATGGACTAGCGGACGAGCAGTACTTC.

This chain links TRBV6-1 with TRBJ2-1, with TRBD2 matching over 11 bases. Germline assignment: CDR1 MNHNS and CDR2 SASEGT. V lost 3 bases and J lost 7; bases outside the gene matches: 8. CDR3 length equals 16 residues. The chain's CDR3 is CASSDWASGGKNEQFF. The DNA for the CDR3 is TGTGCCAGCAGTGACTGGGCTAGCGGGGGGAAGAATGAGCAGTTCTTC.

On this clonotype itself: Germline and junction disagree at one end, which may indicate a read error. The chain carries TRBV29-1 and TRBJ2-4; D unclear. The CDR3 sequence is 12 residues long. Per germline, CDR1 SQVTM and CDR2 ANQGSEA. CDR3 nucleotides: TGCAGCGCGACACGCGCCAAAAACACTCAGTACTTC. This codes for CSATRAKNTQYF.

As to this clonotype: This sequence may be a read error, since a much larger clone differs from it by one base. The chain is built from TRBV4-2 and TRBJ1-1; no definite D call. CDR1 LGHNA and CDR2 YNFKEQ come from the germline V gene. This CDR3 has 15 amino acids. The CDR3 loop reads CASGQERTALTEAFF. Written as DNA, the CDR3 is TGTGCCAGCGGCCAGGAAAGGACGGCGCTCACTGAAGCTTTCTTT.

CDR3 DNA: TGTGCCAGCTCCCCAGCCAGGGTAAGGGACTATGGCTACACCTTC. This translates into CASSPARVRDYGYTF. V is TRBV11-2 and J is TRBJ1-2; a weak D match, TRBD1 (5 bases). This CDR3 is built from 15 residues. Trimming shortened V by 8 bases and J by 3 bases, and 19 bases separated the two germline ends. CDR1 is SGHAT, CDR2 FQNNGV, per germline.

This clonotype occurred many times. The V call is TRBV3-1, the J call TRBJ2-4; 9 nucleotides match TRBD2. The germline CDR1 and CDR2 sequences are LGHDT and YNNKEL (reference sequence). The length of the CDR3 is 16 residues. J gave up 0 bases and V 3 bases, and 3 bases lay outside the gene matches. CDR3 in DNA: TGTGCCAGCAGCCAGCTAGCGGGAACAGCCAAAAACATTCAGTACTTC. It yields the protein CASSQLAGTAKNIQYF. Supplemented by reference TRBV3-1 and TRBJ2-4, the full variable domain reads DTAVSQTPKYLVTQMGNDKSIKCEQNLGHDTMYWYKQDSKKFLKIMFSYNNKELIINETVPNRFSPKSPDKAHLNLHINSLELGDSAVYFCASSQLAGTAKNIQYFGAGTRLSVL.

This clonotype was observed many times. The chain couples TRBV13 to TRBJ1-5; D call uncertain. The CDR3 sequence is 14 residues long. Between the trimmed V and J ends, which lost 0 bases and 2 bases, there was a span of 5 bases. Germline lookup yields CDR1 PRHDT and CDR2 FYEKMQ (reference sequence). CDR3 region: CASSLGFRNQPQHF. CDR3 DNA sequence: TGTGCCAGCAGCTTAGGGTTTCGCAATCAGCCCCAGCATTTT.

The rearrangement links TRBV7-8 to TRBJ2-1; D might be TRBD2 (5 bases). The tail of the sequence fits TRBJ2-5 better, so the J call may be wrong. Germline V gene sequence: CDR1 SGHVS, CDR2 FQNEAQ. The CDR3 runs to 13 residues. CDR3: CASSLRRGETQYF. In DNA, the CDR3 is TGTGCCAGCAGCTTGAGGAGAGGGGAGACCCAGTACTTC.

This clonotype was seen repeatedly, ten times or more. The gene calls are TRBV11-2 and TRBJ2-5; no clear D gene. Germline lookup yields CDR1 SGHAT and CDR2 FQNNGV. The CDR3 has 12 amino acids. Trimming shortened V by 2 bases and J by 5 bases, and 6 bases separated the two germline ends. The CDR3 region has the DNA TGTGCCAGCAGCTTACGCCCGGAGACCCAGTACTTC. Translation gives CASSLRPETQYF.

This clonotype was observed at least ten times. This sequence joins TRBV27 and TRBJ2-7; D is uncertain. Germline CDR1 MNHEY, CDR2 SMNVEV (reference sequence). CDR3 length: 15 residues. V lost 4 bases, J lost 6 bases, and 19 bases lay in between. The CDR3 DNA is TGTGCCAGCAGTTCCCCCCTCTCCACGACGGGCGAGCAGTACTTC. It translates to CASSSPLSTTGEQYF.

This clonotype has ten or more counts. The chain uses TRBV2 and TRBJ1-4; D is possibly TRBD1 (5 bases). The CDR3 extends over 16 amino acids. Trimming cost V 6 bases and J 4 bases, with 18 bases left between them. Germline V gene sequence: CDR1 SNHLY, CDR2 FYNNEI. In nucleotides, the CDR3 is TGTGCCAGCAGGCGGGGGTCGACAGTTCTTAATGAAAAACTGTTTTTT. This codes for CASRRGSTVLNEKLFF.

This clonotype occurred many times. The chain joins TRBV20-1 to TRBJ1-4; D remains ambiguous. From germline, CDR1 is DFQATT and CDR2 SNEGSKA (reference sequence). V lost 3 bases, J lost 5 bases, and 10 bases lay in between. The CDR3 covers 13 residues. CDR3 in amino acids: CSASSGRNEKLFF. In DNA, the CDR3 is TGCAGTGCTAGTTCCGGGAGGAATGAAAAACTGTTTTTT.

In regard to this clonotype: A read error likely explains this, since a far larger clone differs by one base. The J gene is TRBJ2-3, the V gene TRBV5-8; 7 bases fit TRBD2. The CDR3 has 17 residues. Trimming took 6 bases from V and 2 from J; bases not matched to a gene: 15. Germline V CDR1 and CDR2: SGHTS, YDEGEE. CDR3 bases: TGTGCCAGCAACCAAGAAATAATGGGGGGGGTCACAGATACGCAGTATTTT. Its protein product is CASNQEIMGGVTDTQYF.

This clonotype was picked up many times. The V gene is TRBV5-4, the J gene TRBJ1-3; no clear D. V was trimmed by 7 bases and J by 0 bases, leaving 17 bases between them. Germline values: CDR1 SGHNT, CDR2 YYREEE (reference sequence). CDR3 size: 16 residues. The CDR3 protein is CASYAGQANSGNTIYF. DNA of the CDR3: TGTGCCAGCTACGCCGGGCAGGCGAACTCTGGAAACACCATATATTTT.

This clonotype was counted only a few times. A clone one base away is much larger, so this may be a read error. J is TRBJ1-3 and V is TRBV18; D possibly corresponds to TRBD1 (5 bases). CDR3 length: 15 amino acids. Germline CDR1 and CDR2: KGHSH and LQKENI. V lost 7 bases, J lost 4 bases, and 17 bases lay in between. The CDR3 region has the DNA TGTGCCAGCTTATCATCAAGGGGTGCCGGAAACACCATATATTTT. Protein: CASLSSRGAGNTIYF.

There are many counts of this clonotype. CDR3 region: CASSTSGGVYNEQFF. CDR3 nucleotide sequence: TGTGCCAGCAGCACTAGCGGGGGGGTCTACAATGAGCAGTTCTTC. The chain is built from TRBV7-2 and TRBJ2-1; the match to TRBD2 covers 13 bases. Germline V gene sequence: CDR1 SGHTA, CDR2 FQGNSA. V gave up 5 bases and J gave up 3 bases; unmatched junction bases: 1. CDR3 size: 15 residues.

On this clonotype itself: Only one base separates this from a far larger clonotype, so it likely reflects a read error. This chain uses TRBV5-1 with TRBJ1-2; the D is unclear. CDR3 length: 12 amino acids. CDR1 is SGHRS, CDR2 YFSETQ, per germline. The CDR3 sequence: CASGSEGYGYTF. DNA of the CDR3: TGTGCCAGCGGCTCAGAGGGCTATGGCTACACCTTC.

This rearrangement joins TRBV5-6 to TRBJ1-2, with no clear D. The CDR3 loop spans 16 amino acids. From germline, CDR1 is SGHDT and CDR2 YYEEEE. V was shortened by 4 bases and J by 0 bases, with 16 bases between the two germline ends. This CDR3 reads CASSPPVSLPNYGYTF. The CDR3 DNA reads TGTGCCAGCAGCCCGCCGGTGAGCCTCCCTAACTATGGCTACACCTTC.

Many counts were recorded for this clonotype. The CDR3 reads CSVTSGGTTDTQYF. CDR3 coding DNA: TGCAGCGTTACTAGCGGGGGGACCACAGATACGCAGTATTTT. The J gene is TRBJ2-3, the V gene TRBV29-1, with 12 bases aligning to TRBD2. Germline V gene lookup returns CDR1 SQVTM and CDR2 ANQGSEA. The CDR3 runs to 14 residues. Losses at the gene ends were 5 bases for V and 2 bases for J; bases not matched to a gene: 2.

Many counts were recorded for this clonotype. This rearrangement joins TRBV27 to TRBJ1-4; D uncertain. The V and J ends lost 2 bases and 7 bases respectively, with 8 bases between them. This CDR3 spans 13 amino acids. The germline CDR1 and CDR2 sequences are MNHEY and SMNVEV (reference sequence). CDR3 sequence: CASSLMWSEKLFF. The CDR3 region has the DNA TGTGCCAGCAGTTTAATGTGGAGTGAAAAACTGTTTTTT.

This chain joins TRBV20-1 and TRBJ2-5; the match to TRBD2 covers 8 bases. Per the germline V gene, CDR1 is DFQATT and CDR2 is SNEGSKA (reference sequence). After removal of 5 bases from V and 0 bases from J, the junction contained 5 bases not matched to a gene. The CDR3 runs 14 residues. CDR3 coding DNA: TGCAGTGCTGCGGGGGGCCGGTACCAAGAGACCCAGTACTTC. Translated, it gives CSAAGGRYQETQYF.

This clonotype is labeled medium-sized. V and J are TRBV20-1 and TRBJ1-2, with D unclear. The CDR3 has 12 residues. V lost 0 bases, J lost 4 bases, and 6 bases lay in between. Germline CDR1 is DFQATT and CDR2 is SNEGSKA (reference sequence). CDR3 protein: CSARDLFYGYTF. Written as DNA, the CDR3 is TGCAGTGCTAGAGATCTCTTCTATGGCTACACCTTC.

The sample holds a few counts of this clonotype. The chain employs TRBV19 and TRBJ2-1; D may be TRBD2 (5 bases). Germline values: CDR1 LNHDA, CDR2 SQIVND (reference sequence). CDR3 length: 12 residues. V lost 6 bases to trimming and J lost 6 bases, with 9 bases between them. As DNA, the CDR3 is TGTGCCAGTAGCGAGGGTTTCAATGAGCAGTTCTTC. As protein: CASSEGFNEQFF.

Of note for this clonotype: A single base separates this from a much larger clone, so it may be a read error. The J gene is TRBJ1-1, the V gene TRBV5-1, with TRBD1 identical over 8 bases. The CDR3 has 16 residues. Germline V gene lookup returns CDR1 SGHRS and CDR2 YFSETQ. After removal of 2 bases from V and 1 base from J, the junction contained 7 bases not matched to a gene. The CDR3 loop is CASSFDRQGTNTEAFF. The CDR3 DNA is TGCGCCAGCAGCTTCGACCGACAGGGGACGAACACTGAAGCTTTCTTT.